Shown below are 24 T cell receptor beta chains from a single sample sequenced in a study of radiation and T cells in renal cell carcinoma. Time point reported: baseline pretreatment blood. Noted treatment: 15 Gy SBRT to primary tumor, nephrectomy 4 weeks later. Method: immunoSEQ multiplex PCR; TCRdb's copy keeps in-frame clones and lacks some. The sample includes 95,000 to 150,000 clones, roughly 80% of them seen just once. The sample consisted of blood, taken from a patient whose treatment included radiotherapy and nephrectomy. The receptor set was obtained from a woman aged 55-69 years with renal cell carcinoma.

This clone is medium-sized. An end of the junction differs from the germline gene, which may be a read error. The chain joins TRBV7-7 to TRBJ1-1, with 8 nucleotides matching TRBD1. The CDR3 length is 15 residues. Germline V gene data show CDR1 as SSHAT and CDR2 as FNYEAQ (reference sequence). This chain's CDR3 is CASSHRTGPNTEAFF. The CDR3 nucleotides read TGTGCTAGCAGCCATAGGACAGGGCCAAACACTGAAGCTTTCTTT.

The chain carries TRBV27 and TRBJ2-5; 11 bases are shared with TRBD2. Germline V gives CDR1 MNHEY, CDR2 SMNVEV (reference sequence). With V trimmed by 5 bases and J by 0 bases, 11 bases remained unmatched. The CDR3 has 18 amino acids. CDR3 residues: CASSPSHRLAGYQETQYF. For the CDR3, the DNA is TGTGCCAGCAGTCCGTCACATCGACTAGCGGGGTACCAAGAGACCCAGTACTTC.

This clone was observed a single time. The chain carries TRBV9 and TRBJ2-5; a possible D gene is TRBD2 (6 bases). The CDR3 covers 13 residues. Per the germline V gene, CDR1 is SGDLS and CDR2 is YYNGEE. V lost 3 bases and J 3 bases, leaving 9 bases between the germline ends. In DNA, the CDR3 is TGTGCCAGCAGCGCCGGGAGCAAAGAGACCCAGTACTTC. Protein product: CASSAGSKETQYF.

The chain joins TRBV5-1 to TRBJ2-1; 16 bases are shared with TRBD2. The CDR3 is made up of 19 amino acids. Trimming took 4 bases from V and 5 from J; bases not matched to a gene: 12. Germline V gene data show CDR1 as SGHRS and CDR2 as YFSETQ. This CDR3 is CASSPGLAGGLVENNEQFF. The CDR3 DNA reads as TGCGCCAGCAGCCCGGGACTAGCGGGAGGGCTAGTAGAAAACAATGAGCAGTTCTTC. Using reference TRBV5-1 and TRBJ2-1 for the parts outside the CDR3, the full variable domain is KAGVTQTPRYLIKTRGQQVTLSCSPISGHRSVSWYQQTPGQGLQFLFEYFSETQRNKGNFPGRFSGRQFSNSRSEMNVSTLELGDSALYLCASSPGLAGGLVENNEQFFGPGTRLTVL.

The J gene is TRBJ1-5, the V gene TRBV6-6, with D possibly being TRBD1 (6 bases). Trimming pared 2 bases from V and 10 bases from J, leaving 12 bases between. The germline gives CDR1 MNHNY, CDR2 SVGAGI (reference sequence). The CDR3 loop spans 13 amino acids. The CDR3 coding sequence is TGTGCCAGCAGTTACCTACAGGGAGGACCCCAGCATTTT. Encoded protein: CASSYLQGGPQHF.

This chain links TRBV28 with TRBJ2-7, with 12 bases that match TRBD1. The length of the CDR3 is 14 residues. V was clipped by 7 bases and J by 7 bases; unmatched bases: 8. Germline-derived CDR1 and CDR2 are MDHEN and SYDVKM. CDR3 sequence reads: CASTSGQGADEQYF. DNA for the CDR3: TGTGCCAGCACATCGGGACAGGGGGCGGATGAGCAGTACTTC.

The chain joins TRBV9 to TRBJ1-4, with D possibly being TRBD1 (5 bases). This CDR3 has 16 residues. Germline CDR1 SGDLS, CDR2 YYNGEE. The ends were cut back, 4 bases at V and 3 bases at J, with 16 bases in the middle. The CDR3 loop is CASSPSRERSNEKLFF. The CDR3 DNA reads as TGTGCCAGCAGCCCCTCCAGGGAAAGATCTAATGAAAAACTGTTTTTT.

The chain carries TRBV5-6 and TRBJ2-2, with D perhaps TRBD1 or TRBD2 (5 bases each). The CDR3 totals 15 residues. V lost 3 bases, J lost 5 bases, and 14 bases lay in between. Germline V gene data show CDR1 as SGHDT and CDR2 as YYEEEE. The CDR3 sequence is CASSSSPGTTGELFF. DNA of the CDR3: TGTGCCAGCAGCTCAAGCCCCGGGACGACCGGGGAGCTGTTTTTT.

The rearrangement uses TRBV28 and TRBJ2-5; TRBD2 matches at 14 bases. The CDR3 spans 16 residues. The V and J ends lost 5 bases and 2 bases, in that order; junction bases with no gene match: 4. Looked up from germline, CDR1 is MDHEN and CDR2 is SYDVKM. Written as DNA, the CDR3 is TGTGCCAGCAGTCGGACTAGCGGGAGGAAACAAGAGACCCAGTACTTC. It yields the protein CASSRTSGRKQETQYF.

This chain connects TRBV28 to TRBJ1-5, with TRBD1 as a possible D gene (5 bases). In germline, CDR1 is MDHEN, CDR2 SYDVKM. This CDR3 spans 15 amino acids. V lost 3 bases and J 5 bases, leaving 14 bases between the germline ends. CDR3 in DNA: TGTGCCAGCAGTTTTCGAGGGGACTACCATCAGCCCCAGCATTTT. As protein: CASSFRGDYHQPQHF.

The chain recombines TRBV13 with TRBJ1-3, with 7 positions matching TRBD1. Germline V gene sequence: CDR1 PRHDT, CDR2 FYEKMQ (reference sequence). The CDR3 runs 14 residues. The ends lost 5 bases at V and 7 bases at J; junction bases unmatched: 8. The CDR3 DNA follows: TGTGCCAGCAGCCGAGGGGGCCAGTGGAACACCATATATTTT. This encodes CASSRGGQWNTIYF.

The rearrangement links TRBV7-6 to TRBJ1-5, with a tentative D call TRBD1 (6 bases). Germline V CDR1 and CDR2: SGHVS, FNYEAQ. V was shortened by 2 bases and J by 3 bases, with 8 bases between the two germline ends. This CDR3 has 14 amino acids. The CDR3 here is CASSLSGVNQPQHF. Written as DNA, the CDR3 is TGTGCCAGCAGCTTATCAGGGGTCAATCAGCCCCAGCATTTT.

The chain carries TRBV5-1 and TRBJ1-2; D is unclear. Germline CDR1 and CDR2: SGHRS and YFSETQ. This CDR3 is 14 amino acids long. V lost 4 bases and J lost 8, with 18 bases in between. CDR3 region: CASSTTVGGYGYTF. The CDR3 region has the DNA TGCGCCAGCAGCACTACCGTTGGAGGGTACGGCTACACCTTC.

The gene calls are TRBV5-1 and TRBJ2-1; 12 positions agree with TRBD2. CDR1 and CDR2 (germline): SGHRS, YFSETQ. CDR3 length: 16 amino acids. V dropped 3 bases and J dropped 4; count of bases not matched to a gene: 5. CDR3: CASSSGLAGPYNEQFF. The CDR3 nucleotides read TGCGCCAGCAGCTCGGGACTAGCGGGTCCTTACAATGAGCAGTTCTTC.

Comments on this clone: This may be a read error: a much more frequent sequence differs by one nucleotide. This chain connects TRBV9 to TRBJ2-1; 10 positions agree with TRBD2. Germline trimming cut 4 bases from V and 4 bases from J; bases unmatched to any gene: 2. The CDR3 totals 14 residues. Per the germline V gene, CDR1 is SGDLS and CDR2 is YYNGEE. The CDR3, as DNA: TGTGCCAGCAGCCGGACTAGCGGATACAATGAGCAGTTCTTC. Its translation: CASSRTSGYNEQFF. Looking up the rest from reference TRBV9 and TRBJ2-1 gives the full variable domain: DSGVTQTPKHLITATGQRVTLRCSPRSGDLSVYWYQQSLDQGLQFLIQYYNGEERAKGNILERFSAQQFPDLHSELNLSSLELGDSALYFCASSRTSGYNEQFFGPGTRLTVL.

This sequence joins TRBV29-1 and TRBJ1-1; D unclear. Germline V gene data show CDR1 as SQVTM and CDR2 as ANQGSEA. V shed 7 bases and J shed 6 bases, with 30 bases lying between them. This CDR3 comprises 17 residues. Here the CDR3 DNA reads TGCAGCGCTAAAATATCGTGGGGTAACGTAATCGGGGCTGAAGCTTTCTTT. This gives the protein CSAKISWGNVIGAEAFF.

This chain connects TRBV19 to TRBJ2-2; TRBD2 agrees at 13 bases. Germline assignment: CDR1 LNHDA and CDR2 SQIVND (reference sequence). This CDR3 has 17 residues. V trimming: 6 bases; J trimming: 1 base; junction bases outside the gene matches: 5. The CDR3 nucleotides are TGTGCCAGTAGCAATCGACTAGCGGGGGGGAACACCGGGGAGCTGTTTTTT. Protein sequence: CASSNRLAGGNTGELFF.

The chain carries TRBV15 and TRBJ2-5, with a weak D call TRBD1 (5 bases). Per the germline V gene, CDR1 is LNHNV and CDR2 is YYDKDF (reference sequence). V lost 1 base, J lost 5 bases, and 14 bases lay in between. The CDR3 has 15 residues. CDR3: CATSRVQGLGETQYF. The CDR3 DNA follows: TGTGCCACCAGCAGAGTGCAGGGATTGGGGGAGACCCAGTACTTC.

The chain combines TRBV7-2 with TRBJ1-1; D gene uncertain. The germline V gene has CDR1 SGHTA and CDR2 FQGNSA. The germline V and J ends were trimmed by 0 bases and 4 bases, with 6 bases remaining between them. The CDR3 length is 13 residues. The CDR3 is CASSLAEGTEAFF. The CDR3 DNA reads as TGTGCCAGCAGCTTAGCGGAGGGCACTGAAGCTTTCTTT.

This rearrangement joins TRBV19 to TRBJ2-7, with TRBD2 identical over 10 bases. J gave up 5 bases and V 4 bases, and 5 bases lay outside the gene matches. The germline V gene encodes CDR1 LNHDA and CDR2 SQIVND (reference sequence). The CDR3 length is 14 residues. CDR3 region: CASSSLAGANEQYF. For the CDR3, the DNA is TGTGCCAGTAGTAGTCTAGCGGGAGCGAACGAGCAGTACTTC.

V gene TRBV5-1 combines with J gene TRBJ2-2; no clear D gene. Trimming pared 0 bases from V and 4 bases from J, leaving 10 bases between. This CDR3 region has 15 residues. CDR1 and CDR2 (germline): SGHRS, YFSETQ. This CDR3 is CASSLDTSSTGELFF. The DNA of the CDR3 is TGCGCCAGCAGCTTGGACACCTCGAGCACCGGGGAGCTGTTTTTT.

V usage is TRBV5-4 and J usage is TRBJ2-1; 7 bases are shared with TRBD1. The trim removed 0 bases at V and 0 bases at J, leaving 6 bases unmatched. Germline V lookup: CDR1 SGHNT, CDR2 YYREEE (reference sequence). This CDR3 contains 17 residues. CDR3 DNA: TGTGCCAGCAGCTTGGAGGGGGCCAGGGGCTCCTACAATGAGCAGTTCTTC. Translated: CASSLEGARGSYNEQFF.

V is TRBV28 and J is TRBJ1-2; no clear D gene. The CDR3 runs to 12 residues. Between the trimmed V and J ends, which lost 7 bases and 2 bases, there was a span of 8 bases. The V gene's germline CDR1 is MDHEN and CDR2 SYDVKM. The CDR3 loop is CASNLSNYGYTF. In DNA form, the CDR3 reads TGTGCCAGCAATCTATCAAACTATGGCTACACCTTC.

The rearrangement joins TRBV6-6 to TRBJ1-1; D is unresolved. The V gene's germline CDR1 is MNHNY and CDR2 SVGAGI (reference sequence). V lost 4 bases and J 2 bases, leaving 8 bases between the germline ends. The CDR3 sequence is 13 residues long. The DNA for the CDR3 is TGTGCCAGCAGTTCGGTCAAAAACACTGAAGCTTTCTTT. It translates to CASSSVKNTEAFF.